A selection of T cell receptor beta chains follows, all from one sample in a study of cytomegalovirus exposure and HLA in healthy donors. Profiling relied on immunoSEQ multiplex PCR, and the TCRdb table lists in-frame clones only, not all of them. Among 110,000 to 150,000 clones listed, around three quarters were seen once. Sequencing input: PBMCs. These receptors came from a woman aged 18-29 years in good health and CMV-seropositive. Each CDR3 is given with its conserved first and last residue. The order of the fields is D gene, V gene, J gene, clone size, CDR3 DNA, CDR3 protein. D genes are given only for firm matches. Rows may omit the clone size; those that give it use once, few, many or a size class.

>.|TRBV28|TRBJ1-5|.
TGTGCCGGCAGTTTACCCATCGAGGGTCAGCCCCAGCATTTT
CAGSLPIEGQPQHF
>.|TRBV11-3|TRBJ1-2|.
TGTGCCAGCAGCTACATTTATGGCTACACCTTC
CASSYIYGYTF
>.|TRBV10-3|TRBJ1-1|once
TGTGCCATCAGTGAGGGCGGGGGGGCGGTCGACACTGAAGCTTTCTTT
CAISEGGGAVDTEAFF
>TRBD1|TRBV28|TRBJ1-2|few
TGTGCCAGCAGTTTTATATGGCGGAATGACAGGGGGGACTATGGCTACACCTTC
CASSFIWRNDRGDYGYTF
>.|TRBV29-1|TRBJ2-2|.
TGCAGCGTTGGGGGGGAGACGAACACCGGGGAGCTGTTTTTT
CSVGGETNTGELFF
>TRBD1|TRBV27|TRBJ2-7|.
TGTGCCAGCAGCCTGACAGGGGTAGACTACGAGCAGTACTTC
CASSLTGVDYEQYF
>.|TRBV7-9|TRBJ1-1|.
TGTGCCAGCAGCTCCTCCTCGGGGAGCGAAGCTTTCTTT
CASSSSSGSEAFF
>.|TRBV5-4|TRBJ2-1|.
TGTGCCAGCAGCCTCCCCTCCTACAATGAGCAGTTCTTC
CASSLPSYNEQFF
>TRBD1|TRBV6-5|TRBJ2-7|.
TGTGCCAGCAGTTACAGGGGACAGGGGGCTCGGCTGGAGTACTTC
CASSYRGQGARLEYF
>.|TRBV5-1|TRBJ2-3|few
TGCGCCAGCAGCTTGGTTCGACAGAGCACAGATACGCAGTATTTT
CASSLVRQSTDTQYF
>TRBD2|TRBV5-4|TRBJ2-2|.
TGTGCCAGCAGCTTGGCCGCTCTAGCGGGGGGGGCGAACACCGGGGAGCTGTTTTTT
CASSLAALAGGANTGELFF
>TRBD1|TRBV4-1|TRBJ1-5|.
TGCGCCAGCAGCCCCGGACAGGGCCTCTTGCCCCAGCATTTT
CASSPGQGLLPQHF
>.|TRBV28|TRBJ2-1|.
TGTGCCAGCAGTTTCAGCAGGGGCCTGGGGTGGGATGAGCAGTTCTTC
CASSFSRGLGWDEQFF
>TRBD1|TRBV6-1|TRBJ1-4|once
TGTGCCGGAGGGACAGGGGGCTTGCCTAATGAAAAACTGTTTTTT
CAGGTGGLPNEKLFF
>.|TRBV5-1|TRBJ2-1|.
TGCGCCAGCAGCCTGGGACTGGGCTACAATGAGCAGTTCTTC
CASSLGLGYNEQFF
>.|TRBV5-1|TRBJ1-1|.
TGCGCCAGCAGTAACCAGGGGCGGCTCGAACCTGAAGCTTTCTTT
CASSNQGRLEPEAFF
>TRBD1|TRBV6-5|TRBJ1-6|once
TGTGCCAGCAGTTACTCGTGGACAGGCCCTAATTCACCCCTCCACTTT
CASSYSWTGPNSPLHF
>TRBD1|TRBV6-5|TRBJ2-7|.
TGTGCCAGCAGTGACAGGGACGGCTACTACGAGCAGTACTTC
CASSDRDGYYEQYF
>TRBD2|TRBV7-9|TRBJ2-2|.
TGTGCCAGCAGCTTAGCGCCGGCAGGGAGGGACACCGGGGAGCTGTTTTTT
CASSLAPAGRDTGELFF
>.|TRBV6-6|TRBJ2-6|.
TGTGCCAGCAGTGCGGGACGGGGCTCTGGGGCCAACGTCCTGACTTTC
CASSAGRGSGANVLTF
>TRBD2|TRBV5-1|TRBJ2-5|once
TGCGCCAGCAGGTCGGGGTCTCTAGCGGGGCCCCTTAGAGGAGAGACCCAGTACTTC
CASRSGSLAGPLRGETQYF
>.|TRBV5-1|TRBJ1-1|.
TGCGCCAGCAGCCCCGGGGGTAACACTGAAGCTTTCTTT
CASSPGGNTEAFF
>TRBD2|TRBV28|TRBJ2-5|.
TGTGCCAGCAGTTTCGGGCGGGGGGCCGGGGAGACCCAGTACTTC
CASSFGRGAGETQYF
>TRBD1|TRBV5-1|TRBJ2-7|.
TGCGCCAGCAGCTTGGCAGGGACAGGAGGGGCCTACGAGCAGTACTTC
CASSLAGTGGAYEQYF
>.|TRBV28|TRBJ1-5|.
TGTGCCAGCAGTTTGAGTGGGACAATCTATAGCAATCAGCCCCAGCATTTT
CASSLSGTIYSNQPQHF
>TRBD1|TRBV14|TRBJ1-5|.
TGTGCCAGCAGCCAAGAAAAGGATTCCGGGACAGGGGGCCGGAGCAATCAGCCCCAGCATTTT
CASSQEKDSGTGGRSNQPQHF
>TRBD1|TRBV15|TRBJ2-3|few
TGTGCCACCAGCCCTTGGACAGGGAGCCCAGATACGCAGTATTTT
CATSPWTGSPDTQYF
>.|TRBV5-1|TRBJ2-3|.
TGCGCCAGCAGCTTGCAAGCCTCCACAGATACGCAGTATTTT
CASSLQASTDTQYF
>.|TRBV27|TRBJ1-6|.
TGTGCCAGCAGTTTAGTCCCCGGAGTTAATTCACCCCTCCACTTT
CASSLVPGVNSPLHF
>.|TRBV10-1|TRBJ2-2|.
TGCGCCAGCAGTGAAGGCCAGGCGAACACCGGGGAGCTGTTTTTT
CASSEGQANTGELFF
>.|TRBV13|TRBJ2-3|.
TGTGCCAGCAGCTTAGCGGAGAGCACAGATACGCAGTATTTT
CASSLAESTDTQYF
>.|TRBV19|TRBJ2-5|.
TGTGCCAGTAGTATACGAGGGGGGGCCAAATATGGGACCCAGTACTTC
CASSIRGGAKYGTQYF
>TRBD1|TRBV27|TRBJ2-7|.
TGTGCCAGCAGTTCAACAGGGGGTCTGACCTACGAGCAGTACTTC
CASSSTGGLTYEQYF
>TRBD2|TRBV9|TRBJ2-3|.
TGTGCCAGCAGCGTAGCTACCCCTCCGGGCGGGGGATATACGCAGTATTTT
CASSVATPPGGGYTQYF
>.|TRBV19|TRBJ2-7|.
TGTGCCAGTAGCCTCGCCGACGGGGACTACGAGCAGTACTTC
CASSLADGDYEQYF
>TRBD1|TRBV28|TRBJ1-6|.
TGTGCCAGCACCTCCGGGACAGAGAGTTCACCCCTCCACTTT
CASTSGTESSPLHF
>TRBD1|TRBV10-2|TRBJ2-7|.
TGCGCCAGCAGTCGACAGGGATACGAGCAGTACTTC
CASSRQGYEQYF